A single sample gave rise to the 13 T cell receptor beta chains below, sequenced in a study of T cell responses to AZD1222 COVID-19 vaccine. The method was immunoSEQ multiplex PCR; TCRdb's version includes in-frame clones alone and lacks a portion of them. This sample has 150,000 to 200,000 clones; about 92% occur once, and the top ten carry about 6.5%. The sequencing here drew on peripheral blood, taken 28 days after the second AZD1222 dose. All receptors derive from an adult who received the AZD1222 COVID-19 vaccine.

The chain recombines TRBV30 with TRBJ1-2; no reliable D call. V was trimmed by 3 bases and J by 3 bases, leaving 8 bases between them. Per germline, CDR1 GTSNPN and CDR2 SVGIG (reference sequence). The CDR3 length is 12 residues. The CDR3 DNA is TGTGCCTGGAGGATCTTGGACTATGGCTACACCTTC. It is translated as CAWRILDYGYTF. Based on the CDR3 plus reference TRBV30 and TRBJ1-2, the full variable domain is SQTIHQWPATLVQPVGSPLSLECTVEGTSNPNLYWYRQAAGRGLQLLFYSVGIGQISSEVPQNLSASRPQDRQFILSSKKLLLSDSGFYLCAWRILDYGYTFGSGTRLTVV.

Of note for this clone: Other DNA sequences of this sample code for an identical CDR3. This rearrangement joins TRBV10-1 to TRBJ2-7, with D possibly TRBD2 on 5 matching bases. The CDR3 extends over 11 amino acids. In germline, CDR1 is WNHNN, CDR2 SYGVQD (reference sequence). The V and J ends lost 6 bases and 4 bases respectively, with 7 bases between them. CDR3 coding DNA: TGCGCCAGCAGCTCGGGGTACGAGCAGTACTTC. Translation: CASSSGYEQYF.

This sequence joins TRBV6-6 and TRBJ1-1, with D tentatively TRBD1 (5 bases). Deletions cut 4 bases from V and 5 bases from J, with 11 bases between. Germline-derived CDR1 and CDR2 are MNHNY and SVGAGI (reference sequence). This CDR3 contains 13 residues. Written as DNA, the CDR3 is TGTGCCAGCAGTTCCTTGGGGCAAACTGAAGCTTTCTTT. Translation: CASSSLGQTEAFF.

The chain carries TRBV13 and TRBJ2-1; TRBD1 agrees at 9 bases. The J segment lost 4 bases and the V segment lost 5 bases, leaving 3 bases of the junction unmatched. Germline V gene data show CDR1 as PRHDT and CDR2 as FYEKMQ (reference sequence). The CDR3 sequence is 14 residues long. The chain's CDR3 is CASSQQGAYNEQFF. Written as DNA, the CDR3 is TGTGCCAGCAGCCAACAGGGGGCTTACAATGAGCAGTTCTTC.

The J gene is TRBJ1-5, the V gene TRBV7-2, with D unclear. The CDR3 runs to 13 residues. Trimming stripped 5 bases from V and 5 bases from J, with 10 bases between. Germline V gene sequence: CDR1 SGHTA, CDR2 FQGNSA. CDR3 DNA: TGTGCCAGCAGCGCGCAAAAATATCAGCCCCAGCATTTT. Translating gives CASSAQKYQPQHF. Full variable domain (remainder filled in from reference TRBV7-2 and TRBJ1-5): GAGVSQSPSNKVTEKGKDVELRCDPISGHTALYWYRQSLGQGLEFLIYFQGNSAPDKSGLPSDRFSAERTGGSVSTLTIQRTQQEDSAVYLCASSAQKYQPQHFGDGTRLSIL.

This chain joins TRBV19 and TRBJ1-5; D gene uncertain. Trimming removed 7 bases at V and 2 bases at J, with 12 bases between. The CDR3 runs 14 residues. The germline V gene has CDR1 LNHDA and CDR2 SQIVND (reference sequence). CDR3 DNA sequence: TGTGCCAGTATGCGGCAGGTTGGCAATCAGCCCCAGCATTTT. This sequence encodes CASMRQVGNQPQHF.

This clone was detected only once. V is TRBV15 and J is TRBJ1-4, with a weak D call TRBD1 (5 bases). V lost 0 bases, J lost 5 bases, and 16 bases lay in between. Germline CDR1 is LNHNV and CDR2 is YYDKDF (reference sequence). The CDR3 is made up of 17 amino acids. CDR3 in amino acids: CATSREAGVGVNEKLFF. DNA of the CDR3: TGTGCCACCAGCAGAGAAGCAGGCGTGGGGGTCAATGAAAAACTGTTTTTT.

The chain recombines TRBV7-2 with TRBJ2-7, with 7 bases lining up with TRBD2. The CDR3 has 17 amino acids. Germline V lookup: CDR1 SGHTA, CDR2 FQGNSA. The trim removed 1 base at V and 2 bases at J, leaving 11 bases unmatched. This chain's CDR3 is CASSLDAGGGRAYEQYF. The CDR3 DNA reads as TGTGCCAGCAGCTTAGATGCCGGTGGGGGGAGGGCCTACGAGCAGTACTTC.

This chain joins TRBV7-8 and TRBJ2-1; 8 bases align to TRBD2. Germline assignment: CDR1 SGHVS and CDR2 FQNEAQ. Trimming at V came to 2 bases and at J to 0 bases, leaving 15 bases not matched to a gene. CDR3 size: 20 residues. The CDR3 nucleotides read TGTGCCAGCAGCTTAAGTCGGGATAACCTAGCGGGCAGCTCCTACAATGAGCAGTTCTTC. Translating gives CASSLSRDNLAGSSYNEQFF.

The J gene is TRBJ1-1, the V gene TRBV15, with D hard to call. Looked up from germline, CDR1 is LNHNV and CDR2 is YYDKDF (reference sequence). V lost 6 bases and J lost 0, with 8 bases in between. This CDR3 comprises 13 residues. The CDR3 DNA reads as TGTGCCACCAGGATGGGTTTGAACACTGAAGCTTTCTTT. Its translation: CATRMGLNTEAFF. The full variable domain, completed using reference TRBV15 and TRBJ1-1, is DAMVIQNPRYQVTQFGKPVTLSCSQTLNHNVMYWYQQKSSQAPKLLFHYYDKDFNNEADTPDNFQSRRPNTSFCFLDIRSPGLGDTAMYLCATRMGLNTEAFFGQGTRLTVV.

The genes are TRBV6-4 and TRBJ2-7; 8 bases fit TRBD1. CDR1 is MRHNA, CDR2 SNTAGT, per germline. J lost 6 bases, V lost 3 bases, and 4 bases had no gene match. This CDR3 region has 13 residues. This CDR3 is CASSENQGAEQYF. CDR3 coding DNA: TGTGCCAGCAGTGAGAATCAGGGGGCCGAGCAGTACTTC.

The V gene is TRBV10-3, the J gene TRBJ1-5; D is perhaps TRBD1 (5 bases). This CDR3 has 14 amino acids. CDR1 is ENHRY, CDR2 SYGVKD, per germline. V was cut by 3 bases and J by 5 bases, with 11 bases left in between. The CDR3 spells CAISEEGRHQPQHF. As DNA, the CDR3 is TGTGCCATCAGTGAAGAGGGGCGGCATCAGCCCCAGCATTTT.

CDR3 in DNA: TGTGCCAGCAGCTTGAGGACTAGCAGATATACAGATACGCAGTATTTT. Encoded protein: CASSLRTSRYTDTQYF. The V call is TRBV7-9, the J call TRBJ2-3; 8 bases map to TRBD2. Germline CDR1 and CDR2: SEHNR and FQNEAQ (reference sequence). V gave up 3 bases and J gave up 3 bases; unmatched junction bases: 8. CDR3 length: 16 amino acids. The variable domain in full, with the rest retrieved from reference TRBV7-9 and TRBJ2-3, is DTGVSQNPRHKITKRGQNVTFRCDPISEHNRLYWYRQTLGQGPEFLTYFQNEAQLEKSRLLSDRFSAERPKGSFSTLEIQRTEQGDSAMYLCASSLRTSRYTDTQYFGPGTRLTVL.